This passage covers 19 T cell receptor beta chains from one sample sequenced in a study of cytomegalovirus exposure and HLA in healthy donors. It was with 60 Vbeta and 13 Jbeta primers that the PCR ran. Sequenced by immunoSEQ multiplex PCR; TCRdb stores in-frame clones only, minus some. This table has more than 150,000 clones, less than 90% appearing once. The sequencing input was PBMCs. The receptors derive from a boy between 10 and 17 years old in good health and CMV-seronegative.

This rearrangement joins TRBV18 to TRBJ1-1, with unresolved D. V dropped 3 bases and J dropped 0 bases, with 8 bases sitting between them. The CDR3 totals 14 residues. The V gene's germline CDR1 is KGHSH and CDR2 LQKENI. Here the CDR3 DNA reads TGTGCCAGCTCACCGATACAGATGAACACTGAAGCTTTCTTT. This gives the protein CASSPIQMNTEAFF.

In DNA form, the CDR3 reads TGTGCCAGCAGCGTGGATGGGGGCGAGCAGTTCTTC. Translated, it gives CASSVDGGEQFF. This chain links TRBV9 with TRBJ2-1, with D perhaps TRBD1 (6 bases). Trimming shortened V by 2 bases and J by 10 bases, and 10 bases separated the two germline ends. The germline CDR1 and CDR2 sequences are SGDLS and YYNGEE. This CDR3 contains 12 residues.

In regard to this clone: The same CDR3 can be traced to other DNA sequences in this sample. The V gene is TRBV18, the J gene TRBJ1-2; TRBD1 matches 7 bases. V gave up 2 bases and J gave up 4 bases; unmatched junction bases: 4. There are 14 residues in the CDR3. CDR1 and CDR2 (germline): KGHSH, LQKENI. CDR3 sequence reads: CASSPAGGGYGYTF. For the CDR3, the DNA is TGTGCCAGCTCACCAGCAGGGGGTGGCTATGGCTACACCTTC.

The V and J genes are TRBV9 and TRBJ2-1; D is possibly TRBD2 (5 bases). The CDR3 spans 14 residues. V was trimmed by 7 bases and J by 8 bases, leaving 19 bases between them. Germline values: CDR1 SGDLS, CDR2 YYNGEE. The CDR3 here is CASADSPRHDEQFF. As DNA, the CDR3 is TGTGCCAGCGCGGACTCGCCCAGGCACGATGAGCAGTTCTTC.

J is TRBJ2-7 and V is TRBV7-9; D not resolved. Germline V gene data show CDR1 as SEHNR and CDR2 as FQNEAQ (reference sequence). Trimming took off 5 bases at V and 5 bases at J, with 7 bases between the two ends. The CDR3 is 11 amino acids. Here the CDR3 reads CASSDINEQYF. The DNA for the CDR3 is TGTGCCAGCAGCGACATCAACGAGCAGTACTTC.

This chain uses TRBV19 with TRBJ2-1; 11 positions match TRBD2. CDR3 length: 13 residues. Germline V CDR1 and CDR2: LNHDA, SQIVND (reference sequence). The J segment lost 10 bases and the V segment lost 5 bases, leaving 4 bases of the junction unmatched. CDR3 nucleotides: TGTGCCAGTAGTGTTACTAGCGGGGGAGAGCAGTTCTTC. Its protein product is CASSVTSGGEQFF. The full variable domain, rest sourced from reference TRBV19 and TRBJ2-1, is DGGITQSPKYLFRKEGQNVTLSCEQNLNHDAMYWYRQDPGQGLRLIYYSQIVNDFQKGDIAEGYSVSREKKESFPLTVTSAQKNPTAFYLCASSVTSGGEQFFGPGTRLTVL.

This clone has just a few counts. This chain connects TRBV5-1 to TRBJ2-7, with D perhaps TRBD1 (6 bases). Germline V gives CDR1 SGHRS, CDR2 YFSETQ. This CDR3 is built from 13 residues. V lost 7 bases and J 2 bases, leaving 13 bases between the germline ends. As DNA, the CDR3 is TGCGCCAGCCCTCGGACAGCGACCTACGAGCAGTACTTC. This translates into CASPRTATYEQYF.

This clone has only a few counts. The chain has TRBV5-1 and TRBJ2-2, with 7 positions matching TRBD2. From germline, CDR1 is SGHRS and CDR2 YFSETQ. The V gene end was trimmed by 0 bases and the J gene end by 4 bases; junction bases not matched to a gene: 9. This CDR3 is built from 17 residues. The CDR3 DNA is TGCGCCAGCAGCTTGGTAGGGCTAGCGGAACGCACCGGGGAGCTGTTTTTT. Translated, it gives CASSLVGLAERTGELFF.

In the case of this clone: The identical CDR3 is also encoded by other nucleotide sequences in the sample. The chain couples TRBV29-1 to TRBJ1-5; TRBD1 aligns across 7 bases. The J segment lost 4 bases and the V segment lost 4 bases, leaving 4 bases of the junction unmatched. The germline gives CDR1 SQVTM, CDR2 ANQGSEA. The CDR3 has 13 residues. The CDR3 region is CSVGTGLNQPQHF. The CDR3, as DNA: TGCAGCGTTGGGACAGGCTTAAATCAGCCCCAGCATTTT.

The chain links TRBV27 to TRBJ2-5, with D perhaps TRBD1 (6 bases). There are 12 residues in the CDR3. The V gene's germline CDR1 is MNHEY and CDR2 SMNVEV (reference sequence). V was trimmed by 3 bases and J by 11 bases, leaving 13 bases between them. CDR3: CASSFQGLEQYF. The CDR3, as DNA: TGTGCCAGCAGTTTTCAGGGGCTGGAGCAGTACTTC.

The V and J genes are TRBV6-1 and TRBJ2-2; TRBD1 aligns across 8 bases. The CDR3 extends over 15 amino acids. Germline V gene data show CDR1 as MNHNS and CDR2 as SASEGT. With V trimmed by 2 bases and J by 7 bases, 6 bases remained unmatched. CDR3 sequence: CASSENRGYDGELFF. The CDR3 bases are TGTGCCAGCAGTGAAAACAGGGGGTATGACGGGGAGCTGTTTTTT.

The genes are TRBV7-2 and TRBJ1-5, with D unresolved. V was pared by 5 bases and J by 5 bases, with 10 bases between. CDR1 is SGHTA and CDR2 is FQGNSA in the germline V gene. CDR3 length equals 13 residues. CDR3 nucleotides: TGTGCCAGCAGCCCCATGGGCTATCAGCCCCAGCATTTT. Translation gives CASSPMGYQPQHF.

The genes are TRBV29-1 and TRBJ2-5; TRBD2 might be the D (6 bases). In germline, CDR1 is SQVTM, CDR2 ANQGSEA. The V gene lost 4 bases and the J gene lost 4 bases, with 13 bases spanning the gap. This CDR3 is built from 13 residues. The CDR3 nucleotides are TGCAGCGTTGCGGGACTCTTAGCAGAGACCCAGTACTTC. Its translation is CSVAGLLAETQYF.

V is TRBV19 and J is TRBJ1-1; D unresolved. The germline V gene has CDR1 LNHDA and CDR2 SQIVND (reference sequence). The V end lost 3 bases, the J end lost 2 bases, and 10 bases lay between the germline ends. CDR3 size: 14 residues. The CDR3 reads CASSIVARNTEAFF. The CDR3 DNA follows: TGTGCCAGTAGTATCGTTGCGAGAAACACTGAAGCTTTCTTT.

A few counts support this clone. The chain recombines TRBV7-9 with TRBJ2-3; the D is unclear. The length of the CDR3 is 13 residues. Deletions cut 5 bases from V and 2 bases from J, with 8 bases between. Germline V gives CDR1 SEHNR, CDR2 FQNEAQ (reference sequence). CDR3 coding DNA: TGTGCCAGCAGCCCAGAAAACACAGATACGCAGTATTTT. It specifies CASSPENTDTQYF. The variable domain in full, with the rest retrieved from reference TRBV7-9 and TRBJ2-3, is DTGVSQNPRHKITKRGQNVTFRCDPISEHNRLYWYRQTLGQGPEFLTYFQNEAQLEKSRLLSDRFSAERPKGSFSTLEIQRTEQGDSAMYLCASSPENTDTQYFGPGTRLTVL.

The chain couples TRBV21-1 to TRBJ1-5. TRBV21-1 is given as a pseudogene. The CDR3 covers 16 residues. The CDR3 DNA is TGTGCCAGCACCGGGTCCGGAAACTATAGCAATCAGCCCCAGCATTTT. It translates to CASTGSGNYSNQPQHF.

This clone has a handful of counts. This sequence joins TRBV4-3 and TRBJ2-1, with D tentatively TRBD1 (5 bases). V gave up 1 base and J gave up 2 bases, with 9 bases separating them. This CDR3 contains 15 residues. Germline CDR1 is LGHNA and CDR2 is YSLEER. The CDR3 DNA is TGCGCCAGCAGCCAAGGGTGGGGCGCCTACAATGAGCAGTTCTTC. It is translated as CASSQGWGAYNEQFF.

The chain is built from TRBV27 and TRBJ1-3; 7 bases fit TRBD1. The CDR3 totals 13 residues. V lost 5 bases to trimming and J lost 8 bases; unmatched junction nucleotides: 6. The germline V gene encodes CDR1 MNHEY and CDR2 SMNVEV (reference sequence). CDR3 amino acids: CASSPRGLDTIYF. The CDR3 DNA sequence: TGTGCCAGCAGTCCCAGGGGGTTAGACACCATATATTTT.

This clone is a singleton in its sample. The chain combines TRBV27 with TRBJ2-3; 8 bases are a match to TRBD2. The CDR3 length is 16 residues. The germline CDR1 and CDR2 sequences are MNHEY and SMNVEV (reference sequence). With V trimmed by 6 bases and J by 1 base, 9 bases remained unmatched. The CDR3 sequence: CASRPKLAGRTDTQYF. The DNA for the CDR3 is TGTGCCAGCAGGCCCAAGTTAGCGGGGCGCACAGATACGCAGTATTTT.